These 17 T cell receptor beta chains came from one sample sequenced in a study of blood T cell repertoires in COVID-19. Some clones are missing from TCRdb's copy, which holds only in-frame ones; the method was immunoSEQ multiplex PCR. The table shows about 150,000 clones, with 80% to 90% occurring only once. Sequencing was carried out using peripheral blood. These receptors originate from a man aged 18 to 30 with COVID-19, enrolled during active disease.

The V and J genes are TRBV5-6 and TRBJ2-7, with 7 bases fitting TRBD1. V lost 1 base, J lost 3 bases, and 7 bases stayed unmatched. The germline CDR1 and CDR2 sequences are SGHDT and YYEEEE. The CDR3 is 15 residues long. The CDR3 protein is CASSLTGNRGYEQYF. For the CDR3, the DNA is TGTGCCAGCAGCTTGACAGGGAACAGGGGCTACGAGCAGTACTTC.

The J gene is TRBJ2-7, the V gene TRBV7-8; D may be TRBD2 (5 bases). Between the trimmed V and J ends, which lost 2 bases and 5 bases, there was a span of 7 bases. The CDR3 loop spans 12 amino acids. The V gene's germline CDR1 is SGHVS and CDR2 FQNEAQ. The CDR3 bases are TGTGCCAGCAGCTTAAAACTAGACGAGCAGTACTTC. This translates into CASSLKLDEQYF.

This clone was picked up a small number of times. The chain combines TRBV6-4 with TRBJ2-3; D is perhaps TRBD2 (6 bases). Between the trimmed V and J ends, which lost 5 bases and 0 bases, there was a span of 6 bases. CDR1 and CDR2 (germline): MRHNA, SNTAGT. This CDR3 contains 13 residues. In DNA, the CDR3 is TGTGCCAGCAGTAGCGGGAGCACAGATACGCAGTATTTT. This codes for CASSSGSTDTQYF.

The table lists this clone with a few counts. The chain couples TRBV12-3 or TRBV12-4 to TRBJ2-7, with TRBD2 matching 7 bases. This CDR3 has 13 residues. After removal of 7 bases from V and 5 bases from J, the junction contained 8 bases not matched to a gene. CDR3 amino acids: CASTSGLDDEQYF. The DNA of the CDR3 is TGTGCCAGCACTTCCGGACTAGATGACGAGCAGTACTTC.

The chain is built from TRBV9 and TRBJ2-3; TRBD2 matches at 14 bases. The V and J ends lost 3 bases and 8 bases, in that order; junction bases with no gene match: 5. CDR3 length equals 15 residues. The germline gives CDR1 SGDLS, CDR2 YYNGEE. The CDR3 DNA is TGTGCCAGCAGCGGACTAGCGGGAGGGCCTGGTACGCAGTATTTT. As protein: CASSGLAGGPGTQYF.

This chain connects TRBV11-2 to TRBJ1-2, with D unclear. This CDR3 has 14 residues. V was shortened by 6 bases and J by 2 bases, with 13 bases between the two germline ends. Germline CDR1 is SGHAT and CDR2 is FQNNGV. The DNA of the CDR3 is TGTGCCAGCAGTCCCGGTTCAGGAAACTATGGCTACACCTTC. Translated: CASSPGSGNYGYTF.

The CDR3: CASSLGASLSGNTIYF. In nucleotides, the CDR3 is TGCGCCAGCAGCTTGGGGGCATCCCTCTCTGGAAACACCATATATTTT. J is TRBJ1-3 and V is TRBV5-1; the D is unclear. The CDR3 consists of 16 residues. Between the trimmed V and J ends, which lost 0 bases and 0 bases, there was a span of 10 bases. From germline, CDR1 is SGHRS and CDR2 YFSETQ. The whole variable domain, remainder taken from reference TRBV5-1 and TRBJ1-3, is KAGVTQTPRYLIKTRGQQVTLSCSPISGHRSVSWYQQTPGQGLQFLFEYFSETQRNKGNFPGRFSGRQFSNSRSEMNVSTLELGDSALYLCASSLGASLSGNTIYFGEGSWLTVV.

The chain uses TRBV4-1 and TRBJ2-3, with D unclear. This CDR3 is built from 13 residues. V lost 4 bases, J lost 6 bases, and 11 bases lay in between. Germline loops: CDR1 MGHRA, CDR2 YSYEKL. The CDR3 nucleotides read TGCGCCAGCAGCCCACGAAACTGGGATACGCAGTATTTT. Protein sequence: CASSPRNWDTQYF.

The chain combines TRBV5-4 with TRBJ2-7, with D possibly being TRBD1 (6 bases). V lost 4 bases to trimming and J lost 5 bases, with 13 bases between them. Germline V gene data show CDR1 as SGHNT and CDR2 as YYREEE (reference sequence). This CDR3 has 13 residues. CDR3 sequence (DNA): TGTGCCAGCAGCCCGGACAGAGGGGACGAGCAGTACTTC. Translating gives CASSPDRGDEQYF.

The V call is TRBV5-1, the J call TRBJ1-6, with D tentatively TRBD1 (6 bases). This CDR3 is 15 amino acids long. Germline V gene sequence: CDR1 SGHRS, CDR2 YFSETQ. Trimming took 1 base from V and 4 from J, leaving 9 bases between them. The chain's CDR3 is CASSLLGGYNSPLHF. CDR3 nucleotide sequence: TGCGCCAGCAGCTTGTTAGGGGGATATAATTCACCCCTCCACTTT.

The CDR3 nucleotides are TGTGCCAGCAGTGGACAGGGGCCGTTCTCCTATAATTCACCCCTCCACTTT. This gives the protein CASSGQGPFSYNSPLHF. The chain employs TRBV25-1 and TRBJ1-6; the match to TRBD1 covers 8 bases. The V and J ends lost 4 bases and 0 bases, in that order; junction bases with no gene match: 5. Germline V gives CDR1 MGHDK, CDR2 SYGVNS. This CDR3 spans 17 amino acids.

The chain joins TRBV28 to TRBJ2-1, with 7 positions matching TRBD1. The V gene's germline CDR1 is MDHEN and CDR2 SYDVKM. This CDR3 comprises 16 residues. V shed 5 bases and J 4 bases; nucleotides not matched to a gene: 11. CDR3 coding DNA: TGTGCCAGCAGTCCATCCGGGACAGTTGGGTACAATGAGCAGTTCTTC. Amino acid sequence: CASSPSGTVGYNEQFF.

The chain carries TRBV6-6 and TRBJ2-2; 7 nucleotides match TRBD1. CDR1 is MNHNY and CDR2 is SVGAGI in the germline V gene (reference sequence). CDR3 length: 16 residues. J lost 5 bases, V lost 5 bases, and 11 bases had no gene match. The CDR3 DNA is TGTGCCAGCAGTCCGCCTGACAGGGCGGGTACCGGGGAGCTGTTTTTT. This codes for CASSPPDRAGTGELFF.

CDR3 region: CASSDPAGFGTDTQYF. DNA of the CDR3: TGTGCCAGCAGCGATCCCGCGGGATTCGGGACAGATACGCAGTATTTT. J is TRBJ2-3 and V is TRBV5-6; D possibly corresponds to TRBD2 (6 bases). Germline values: CDR1 SGHDT, CDR2 YYEEEE. Trimming cost V 4 bases and J 3 bases, with 18 bases left between them. The CDR3 loop spans 16 amino acids.

This clone was seen just once. The CDR3, as DNA: TGTGCCAGCAGCTTAGTCAGGGAAGAGACCCAGTACTTC. Protein product: CASSLVREETQYF. The chain uses TRBV7-2 and TRBJ2-5; tentatively, D is TRBD1 (5 bases). Trimming cost V 1 base and J 3 bases, with 6 bases left between them. The CDR3 totals 13 residues. Germline V gene data show CDR1 as SGHTA and CDR2 as FQGNSA.

This clone was counted only a few times. V gene TRBV9 combines with J gene TRBJ2-2; 7 bases line up with TRBD2. CDR1 is SGDLS, CDR2 YYNGEE, per germline. V lost 0 bases and J lost 4; bases outside the gene matches: 6. The CDR3 covers 16 residues. CDR3 sequence reads: CASSVDEGGVTGELFF. The CDR3 bases are TGTGCCAGCAGCGTAGACGAGGGAGGGGTCACCGGGGAGCTGTTTTTT.

This chain connects TRBV6-4 to TRBJ2-3; TRBD2 matches 7 bases. The CDR3 covers 14 residues. The ends lost 0 bases at V and 3 bases at J; junction bases unmatched: 0. In germline, CDR1 is MRHNA, CDR2 SNTAGT. CDR3 amino acids: CASSDSRETDTQYF. CDR3 sequence (DNA): TGTGCCAGCAGTGACTCGCGGGAGACAGATACGCAGTATTTT.